The source of this TCR beta chain is a study of T cell responses to AZD1222 COVID-19 vaccine. Points from the study as a whole: The donors showed a predominance of white British ancestry and of females, with possible underestimation of clonal diversity. Vaccination with two AZD1222 doses was followed by a rise in Spike-specific TCR breadth and depth. It was only a handful of AZD1222 recipients who were seropositive at baseline. CD4 TCRs covered the whole spike, strongest at regions 160-218 and 743-854.

About this clone itself: Its antigen is undetermined.

Trimming shortened V by 2 bases and J by 6 bases, and 10 bases separated the two germline ends. Germline values: CDR1 LGHDT, CDR2 YNNKEL (reference sequence). CDR3 length equals 14 residues. Using immunoSEQ multiplex PCR, the repertoire was profiled, and TCRdb retains in-frame clones only, with some absent. The sample has roughly 130,000 clones, around 90% seen once. This receptor was taken from an adult in good health. The J gene is TRBJ2-2, the V gene TRBV3-1 (or the pseudogene TRBV3-2); perhaps TRBD2 as D (6 bases). Sequences were derived from peripheral blood, sampled on day 0 of MenACWY control vaccination. Written as DNA, the CDR3 is TGTGCCAGCAGCCAATCCCAGCGGGCCGGGGAGCTGTTTTTT. Protein sequence: CASSQSQRAGELFF.